This record looks at one T cell receptor (beta chain) sequence and its context. What it binds is not known. The CDR3 totals 15 residues. V was pared by 0 bases and J by 7 bases, with 16 bases between. The V gene's germline CDR1 is SGDLS and CDR2 YYNGEE. Expressed TCRB transcripts were sequenced because the isolated RNA had all been reverse transcribed beforehand. Naive, central memory and regulatory T cell samples came to a mean of approximately 3.3 million reads. Profiling relied on immunoSEQ multiplex PCR, and the TCRdb table lists in-frame clones only, not all of them. The sample lists hundreds of thousands of clones; about 16% were seen once. This entry belongs to a study of beta chain features in type 1 diabetes. The study's findings and limits: Across all four CD4+ subsets, people with type 1 diabetes showed modestly shorter TCRB CDR3s.

The chain couples TRBV9 to TRBJ1-1; no reliable D call. Input material: naive CD4+ T cells from blood. This TCR was recovered from a man aged 18-30 years in good health. CDR3 coding DNA: TGTGCCAGCAGCGTAGGTACAGCCCGGAGCGGTGAAGCTTTCTTT. This gives the protein CASSVGTARSGEAFF.